This TCR beta chain was recorded in a study of vaccination effects on CD4 cells after COVID-19. TCRdb's table, derived via immunoSEQ multiplex PCR, lists solely in-frame clones and lacks some. The data show roughly 27,000 clones, with around 66% seen just once and roughly a sixth held by the top ten. Prior to sequencing, the ViraFEST assay stimulated PBMC with viral peptide pools, which expanded the antigen-specific CD4+ T cells. Isolating CD4+ T cells followed approximately 10 days of culture. PCR showed that the person got SARS-CoV-2 infection at some point between March and December 2020. Study-level points and caveats: Marked clonal contraction of both clone types appeared late after vaccination.

In regard to this clone: Its antigen is undetermined.

The CDR3 is made up of 15 amino acids. Per the germline V gene, CDR1 is LGHDT and CDR2 is YNNKEL (reference sequence). V gave up 0 bases and J gave up 7 bases, with 12 bases separating them. This material consisted of CD4+ T cells from PBMCs cultured with SARS-CoV-2 spike peptides, taken before COVID-19 vaccination. The chain recombines TRBV3-1 (or the pseudogene TRBV3-2) with TRBJ2-2, with D unresolved. This receptor was obtained from a human donor who had a prior SARS-CoV-2 infection. CDR3: CASSQDYSADGELFF. The CDR3 region has the DNA TGTGCCAGCAGCCAAGATTACAGCGCCGACGGGGAGCTGTTTTTT.